Presented here are 32 T cell receptor beta chains from one specimen sequenced in a study of shared clonotypes between healthy human individuals. The naive CD8 subset, CD45RO-negative cells positively selected for CCR7, excluded terminally differentiated effector memory CD45RA+ cells. The data were produced by immunoSEQ multiplex PCR, yet TCRdb's version contains in-frame clones alone and is incomplete. The table records millions of clones, over 85% of them present only once. Material: naive CD8+ T cells sorted from blood. These receptors were collected from a man aged 18 to 30 in good health.

The rearrangement links TRBV13 to TRBJ2-1; D not resolved. The CDR3 is 14 amino acids. The germline gives CDR1 PRHDT, CDR2 FYEKMQ (reference sequence). The ends were cut back, 7 bases at V and 0 bases at J, with 10 bases in the middle. The CDR3 bases are TGTGCCAGCATCATATGGGGCTCCTACAATGAGCAGTTCTTC. Translating gives CASIIWGSYNEQFF.

As for this clone: Additional DNA sequences in this sample encode the identical CDR3. This rearrangement joins TRBV6-5 to TRBJ1-1; no reliable D call. Germline-derived CDR1 and CDR2 are MNHEY and SVGAGI. Trimming stripped 0 bases from V and 1 base from J, with 3 bases between. This CDR3 is 13 amino acids long. The CDR3 DNA reads TGTGCCAGCAGTTACTCGACGAACACTGAAGCTTTCTTT. It encodes CASSYSTNTEAFF.

The V call is TRBV4-1, the J call TRBJ2-5; the match to TRBD2 covers 8 bases. Germline V gene data show CDR1 as MGHRA and CDR2 as YSYEKL. This CDR3 is 20 amino acids long. The junction had 19 bases not matched to a gene; V was cut back by 0 bases and J by 4 bases. CDR3 sequence reads: CASSQDRGTLSGSGGETQYF. The CDR3, as DNA: TGCGCCAGCAGCCAAGATCGCGGGACTTTAAGCGGGAGCGGTGGAGAGACCCAGTACTTC.

On this clone itself: The identical CDR3 is also encoded by other nucleotide sequences in the sample. This rearrangement joins TRBV5-4 to TRBJ1-1, with D unclear. CDR1 and CDR2 from the germline V gene are SGHNT and YYREEE (reference sequence). The V gene lost 1 base and the J gene lost 1 base, with 5 bases spanning the gap. This CDR3 contains 13 residues. In DNA form, the CDR3 reads TGTGCCAGCAGCTTGCCGTCGAACACTGAAGCTTTCTTT. Translating it yields CASSLPSNTEAFF.

The CDR3 spells CASRTDSYEQYF. In nucleotides, the CDR3 is TGTGCCAGCAGGACGGATTCCTACGAGCAGTACTTC. The chain carries TRBV6-6 and TRBJ2-7; no definite D call. The CDR3 has 12 amino acids. Trimming cost V 6 bases and J 1 base, with 7 bases left between them. Germline V lookup: CDR1 MNHNY, CDR2 SVGAGI (reference sequence).

The chain uses TRBV28 and TRBJ2-7; weak D call: TRBD2 (6 bases). Germline lookup yields CDR1 MDHEN and CDR2 SYDVKM. This CDR3 contains 16 residues. The germline V and J ends were trimmed by 5 bases and 3 bases, with 20 bases remaining between them. CDR3 nucleotide sequence: TGTGCCAGCAGTGAATTACCGGGACTCACCCACTACGAGCAGTACTTC. Its protein product is CASSELPGLTHYEQYF.

The chain combines TRBV4-3 with TRBJ1-4; D unresolved. This CDR3 is 14 amino acids long. Germline CDR1 LGHNA, CDR2 YSLEER. V was shortened by 4 bases and J by 8 bases, with 14 bases between the two germline ends. The CDR3 reads CASSRVEGEEKLFF. The DNA of the CDR3 is TGCGCCAGCAGCCGGGTTGAGGGAGAAGAAAAACTGTTTTTT.

This sequence joins TRBV13 and TRBJ2-1, with 10 positions matching TRBD2. Germline V gene lookup returns CDR1 PRHDT and CDR2 FYEKMQ (reference sequence). V shed 4 bases, J shed 8 bases, and the junction held 8 bases outside the gene matches. The CDR3 length is 15 residues. The DNA for the CDR3 is TGTGCCAGCAGCTCTACCCCCGGACTAGCGGATGAGCAGTTCTTC. This codes for CASSSTPGLADEQFF.

The chain links TRBV10-3 to TRBJ1-1, with 10 nucleotides matching TRBD1. This CDR3 region has 17 residues. V gave up 0 bases and J gave up 1 base; unmatched junction bases: 5. CDR1 is ENHRY, CDR2 SYGVKD, per germline. The CDR3 spells CAISESLGTGENTEAFF. CDR3 coding DNA: TGTGCCATCAGTGAGTCATTGGGGACAGGGGAGAACACTGAAGCTTTCTTT.

DNA of the CDR3: TGTGCCAGCAGCTTAGTTACTAGCGCCGTTAACAATGAGCAGTTCTTC. Amino acids: CASSLVTSAVNNEQFF. The chain employs TRBV7-6 and TRBJ2-1; TRBD2 agrees at 7 bases. CDR3 length equals 16 residues. The V gene end was trimmed by 1 base and the J gene end by 5 bases; junction bases not matched to a gene: 8. Germline CDR1 reads SGHVS; CDR2 reads FNYEAQ.

Comments on this clone: Within the sample, other DNA sequences also encode this same CDR3. V gene TRBV27 combines with J gene TRBJ2-3; D is unresolved. The germline V and J ends were trimmed by 4 bases and 0 bases, with 8 bases remaining between them. Germline V CDR1 and CDR2: MNHEY, SMNVEV (reference sequence). The CDR3 runs 14 residues. The DNA of the CDR3 is TGTGCCAGCAGTTCCCGTGCTAGCACAGATACGCAGTATTTT. Residues: CASSSRASTDTQYF.

A note on this clone: This specimen includes other DNA sequences encoding the same CDR3. The V call is TRBV19, the J call TRBJ2-7; 9 positions agree with TRBD1. This CDR3 is built from 14 residues. Germline V gene sequence: CDR1 LNHDA, CDR2 SQIVND (reference sequence). The ends lost 3 bases at V and 1 base at J; junction bases unmatched: 1. CDR3 bases: TGTGCCAGTAGTATGACAGGGGGTTCCTACGAGCAGTACTTC. Translated, it gives CASSMTGGSYEQYF.

CDR3 amino acids: CASSESYTDTQYF. The DNA of the CDR3 is TGCGCCAGCAGTGAGTCGTACACAGATACGCAGTATTTT. The chain couples TRBV10-1 to TRBJ2-3; D gene uncertain. CDR1 WNHNN and CDR2 SYGVQD come from the germline V gene (reference sequence). Deletions cut 0 bases from V and 2 bases from J, with 3 bases between. This CDR3 region has 13 residues.

The gene calls are TRBV4-3 and TRBJ1-2; D unclear. The length of the CDR3 is 14 residues. The germline V and J ends were trimmed by 1 base and 8 bases, with 14 bases remaining between them. Germline lookup yields CDR1 LGHNA and CDR2 YSLEER. Here the CDR3 reads CASSQAAGLGGYTF. CDR3 in DNA: TGCGCCAGCAGCCAAGCCGCGGGCTTGGGAGGCTACACCTTC.

Notes on this clone: Other DNA sequences of this sample code for an identical CDR3. The chain joins TRBV4-3 to TRBJ1-1; D remains unclear. V lost 0 bases to trimming and J lost 4 bases, with 12 bases between them. This CDR3 comprises 15 residues. CDR1 is LGHNA and CDR2 is YSLEER in the germline V gene. Here the CDR3 reads CASSQDRGPGTEAFF. CDR3 in DNA: TGCGCCAGCAGCCAAGATCGGGGTCCAGGCACTGAAGCTTTCTTT.

In regard to this clone: Other DNA sequences in the sample encode the same CDR3. This chain connects TRBV6-5 to TRBJ2-2; 9 nucleotides align to TRBD1. The CDR3 loop spans 15 amino acids. CDR1 and CDR2 from the germline V gene are MNHEY and SVGAGI. J gave up 1 base and V 7 bases, and 4 bases lay outside the gene matches. CDR3 coding DNA: TGTGCCAGCACCTTGGACAGGGGGAACACCGGGGAGCTGTTTTTT. The encoded protein is CASTLDRGNTGELFF.

The chain has TRBV7-8 and TRBJ2-7, with 10 positions matching TRBD2. The CDR3 is made up of 17 amino acids. Trimming took 0 bases from V and 1 from J; bases not matched to a gene: 6. Germline values: CDR1 SGHVS, CDR2 FQNEAQ. The CDR3 coding sequence is TGTGCCAGCAGCTTAGCTCAGTGGACTAGCGGTTCCTACGAGCAGTACTTC. Encoded protein: CASSLAQWTSGSYEQYF.

This chain connects TRBV4-3 to TRBJ2-3; D might be TRBD1 (5 bases). Trimming took 0 bases from V and 5 from J, leaving 15 bases between them. CDR3 length: 16 amino acids. The germline V gene has CDR1 LGHNA and CDR2 YSLEER. This CDR3 is CASSQDPDTSRDTQYF. Written as DNA, the CDR3 is TGCGCCAGCAGCCAAGATCCGGACACCTCAAGAGATACGCAGTATTTT.

The chain combines TRBV7-8 with TRBJ2-3; D is perhaps TRBD1 (6 bases). Trimming took 2 bases from V and 1 from J, leaving 16 bases between them. Germline V gene lookup returns CDR1 SGHVS and CDR2 FQNEAQ. This CDR3 has 17 amino acids. The CDR3 protein is CASSLPLVGAGTDTQYF. As DNA, the CDR3 is TGTGCCAGCAGCTTACCCCTCGTGGGGGCCGGCACAGATACGCAGTATTTT.

The rearrangement links TRBV5-6 to TRBJ2-7; D not certain. Trimming cost V 0 bases and J 3 bases, with 7 bases left between them. CDR3 length: 13 residues. Germline V lookup: CDR1 SGHDT, CDR2 YYEEEE. The CDR3 DNA follows: TGTGCCAGCAGCTTGGGTGCGTTCTACGAGCAGTACTTC. Encoded protein: CASSLGAFYEQYF. The full variable domain, in which reference TRBV5-6 and TRBJ2-7 provide the parts outside the CDR3, is DAGVTQSPTHLIKTRGQQVTLRCSPKSGHDTVSWYQQALGQGPQFIFQYYEEEERQRGNFPDRFSGHQFPNYSSELNVNALLLGDSALYLCASSLGAFYEQYFGPGTRLTVT.

The chain employs TRBV6-6 and TRBJ2-7, with 8 bases identical to TRBD2. The CDR3 runs 15 residues. V dropped 4 bases and J dropped 3; count of bases not matched to a gene: 8. Germline CDR1 MNHNY, CDR2 SVGAGI (reference sequence). This CDR3 reads CASSFGTSIRYEQYF. The DNA for the CDR3 is TGTGCCAGCAGTTTCGGGACTAGTATCCGCTACGAGCAGTACTTC.

This chain links TRBV10-2 with TRBJ2-3; 7 nucleotides match TRBD2. Per germline, CDR1 WSHSY and CDR2 SAAADI. The CDR3 is 18 residues long. V was pared by 0 bases and J by 2 bases, with 11 bases of the junction left unmatched. CDR3 in amino acids: CASSESLRGEGDTDTQYF. The CDR3, as DNA: TGCGCCAGCAGTGAGTCGCTCCGGGGGGAAGGAGACACAGATACGCAGTATTTT.

This chain links TRBV2 with TRBJ2-7, with 7 bases fitting TRBD2. This CDR3 has 15 amino acids. The germline gives CDR1 SNHLY, CDR2 FYNNEI. The V segment lost 2 bases and the J segment 0 bases; nucleotides outside the gene matches: 4. The CDR3 sequence: CASSEWGGDSYEQYF. In DNA, the CDR3 is TGTGCCAGCAGTGAATGGGGGGGGGACTCCTACGAGCAGTACTTC.

The J gene is TRBJ2-5, the V gene TRBV6-5, with no clear D. V lost 6 bases to trimming and J lost 9 bases, with 14 bases between them. The CDR3 runs 12 residues. Germline V lookup: CDR1 MNHEY, CDR2 SVGAGI. The CDR3 bases are TGTGCCAGCAGCACATACAGTGGGGCCCAGTACTTC. It is translated as CASSTYSGAQYF.

The rearrangement uses TRBV7-8 and TRBJ1-5; 7 positions match TRBD1. V dropped 5 bases and J dropped 5; count of bases not matched to a gene: 6. Germline CDR1 SGHVS, CDR2 FQNEAQ. This CDR3 is built from 14 residues. The CDR3 DNA reads as TGTGCCAGCAGCCTACTCCAGGGGGATCAGCCCCAGCATTTT. Its protein is CASSLLQGDQPQHF.

The genes are TRBV27 and TRBJ2-5, with a weak D call TRBD1 (6 bases). Trimming stripped 5 bases from V and 3 bases from J, with 10 bases between. Germline V gene sequence: CDR1 MNHEY, CDR2 SMNVEV (reference sequence). This CDR3 has 13 amino acids. CDR3 residues: CASSPDREETQYF. The CDR3 DNA is TGTGCCAGCAGTCCGGACAGAGAAGAGACCCAGTACTTC.

V gene TRBV19 combines with J gene TRBJ1-2; 10 positions agree with TRBD1. V was clipped by 6 bases and J by 3 bases; unmatched bases: 7. The CDR3 consists of 15 residues. Germline CDR1 reads LNHDA; CDR2 reads SQIVND (reference sequence). CDR3 sequence reads: CASSQGQGWHYGYTF. The CDR3 DNA is TGTGCCAGTAGCCAGGGACAGGGGTGGCACTATGGCTACACCTTC. The complete variable domain, with remaining parts taken from reference TRBV19 and TRBJ1-2, reads DGGITQSPKYLFRKEGQNVTLSCEQNLNHDAMYWYRQDPGQGLRLIYYSQIVNDFQKGDIAEGYSVSREKKESFPLTVTSAQKNPTAFYLCASSQGQGWHYGYTFGSGTRLTVV.

The rearrangement links TRBV11-2 to TRBJ2-1; perhaps TRBD2 as D (6 bases). The CDR3 consists of 14 residues. Germline assignment: CDR1 SGHAT and CDR2 FQNNGV. V lost 5 bases, J lost 4 bases, and 12 bases lay in between. CDR3 bases: TGTGCCAGCAGCCCGGGGGTAGGGTACAATGAGCAGTTCTTC. Translation gives CASSPGVGYNEQFF. The full variable domain, completed using reference TRBV11-2 and TRBJ2-1, is EAGVAQSPRYKIIEKRQSVAFWCNPISGHATLYWYQQILGQGPKLLIQFQNNGVVDDSQLPKDRFSAERLKGVDSTLKIQPAKLEDSAVYLCASSPGVGYNEQFFGPGTRLTVL.

V is TRBV7-8 and J is TRBJ2-1; no clear D. Per germline, CDR1 SGHVS and CDR2 FQNEAQ. The CDR3 covers 13 residues. Trimming cost V 5 bases and J 2 bases, with 7 bases left between them. The CDR3 loop is CASSLMPYNEQFF. The CDR3 nucleotides are TGTGCCAGCAGCCTCATGCCCTACAATGAGCAGTTCTTC.

The chain combines TRBV5-5 with TRBJ2-3; 9 bases are a match to TRBD1. The germline V gene encodes CDR1 SGHKS and CDR2 YYEKEE (reference sequence). This CDR3 contains 15 residues. The J segment lost 4 bases and the V segment lost 0 bases, leaving 3 bases of the junction unmatched. In DNA form, the CDR3 reads TGTGCCAGCAGCTTGGACACAGGGGGCGCAGATACGCAGTATTTT. It specifies CASSLDTGGADTQYF.

This chain connects TRBV27 to TRBJ1-1; the D is unclear. Germline assignment: CDR1 MNHEY and CDR2 SMNVEV (reference sequence). Trimming removed 2 bases from V and 3 bases from J, with 22 bases in between. CDR3 length equals 18 residues. The CDR3 loop reads CASSLGHGRADLDTEAFF. The CDR3, as DNA: TGTGCCAGCAGTTTAGGTCATGGGCGGGCGGACTTGGACACTGAAGCTTTCTTT.

The chain employs TRBV5-6 and TRBJ2-3, with TRBD2 identical over 13 bases. Trimming removed 4 bases from V and 2 bases from J; junction bases left unmatched: 7. The CDR3 runs 17 residues. The germline CDR1 and CDR2 sequences are SGHDT and YYEEEE. CDR3 in amino acids: CASSRGLAGLFTDTQYF. The DNA of the CDR3 is TGTGCCAGCAGCCGGGGACTAGCGGGACTCTTCACAGATACGCAGTATTTT.